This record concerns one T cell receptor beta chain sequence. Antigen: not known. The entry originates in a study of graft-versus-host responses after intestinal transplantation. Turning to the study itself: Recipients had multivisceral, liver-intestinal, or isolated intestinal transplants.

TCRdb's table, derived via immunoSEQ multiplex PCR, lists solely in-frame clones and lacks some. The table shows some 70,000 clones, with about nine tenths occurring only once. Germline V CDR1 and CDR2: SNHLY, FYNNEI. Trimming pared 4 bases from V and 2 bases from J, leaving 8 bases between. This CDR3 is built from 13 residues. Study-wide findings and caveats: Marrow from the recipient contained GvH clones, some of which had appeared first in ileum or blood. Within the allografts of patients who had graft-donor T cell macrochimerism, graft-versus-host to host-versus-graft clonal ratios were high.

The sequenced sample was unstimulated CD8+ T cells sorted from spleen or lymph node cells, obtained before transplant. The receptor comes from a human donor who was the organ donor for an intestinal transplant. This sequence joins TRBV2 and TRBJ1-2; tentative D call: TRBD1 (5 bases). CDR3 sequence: CASSGGINYGYTF. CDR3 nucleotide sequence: TGTGCCAGCAGTGGGGGGATAAACTATGGCTACACCTTC.